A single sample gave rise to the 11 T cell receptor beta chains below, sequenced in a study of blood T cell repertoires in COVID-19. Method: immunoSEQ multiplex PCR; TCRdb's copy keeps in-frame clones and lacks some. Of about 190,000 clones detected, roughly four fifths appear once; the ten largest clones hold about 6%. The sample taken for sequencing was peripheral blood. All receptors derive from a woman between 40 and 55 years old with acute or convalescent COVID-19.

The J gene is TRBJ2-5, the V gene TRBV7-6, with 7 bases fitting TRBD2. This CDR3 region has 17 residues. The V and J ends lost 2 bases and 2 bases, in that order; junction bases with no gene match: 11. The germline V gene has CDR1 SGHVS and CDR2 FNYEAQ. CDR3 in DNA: TGTGCCAGCAGCTTAATCTCCCGGGGAGCGGGGCAAGAGACCCAGTACTTC. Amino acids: CASSLISRGAGQETQYF.

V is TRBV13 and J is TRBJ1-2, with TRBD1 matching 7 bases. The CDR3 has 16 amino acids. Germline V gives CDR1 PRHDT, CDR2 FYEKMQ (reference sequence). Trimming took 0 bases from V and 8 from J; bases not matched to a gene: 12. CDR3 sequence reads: CASSLGIKQGSSGYTF. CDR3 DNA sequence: TGTGCCAGCAGCTTAGGCATCAAACAGGGGAGTTCGGGCTACACCTTC.

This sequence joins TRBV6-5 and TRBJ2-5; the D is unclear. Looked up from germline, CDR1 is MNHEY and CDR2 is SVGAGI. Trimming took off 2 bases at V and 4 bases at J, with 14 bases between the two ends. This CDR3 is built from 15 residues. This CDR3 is CASSYSQVGGETQYF. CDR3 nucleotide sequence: TGTGCCAGCAGTTACAGCCAGGTCGGTGGAGAGACCCAGTACTTC.

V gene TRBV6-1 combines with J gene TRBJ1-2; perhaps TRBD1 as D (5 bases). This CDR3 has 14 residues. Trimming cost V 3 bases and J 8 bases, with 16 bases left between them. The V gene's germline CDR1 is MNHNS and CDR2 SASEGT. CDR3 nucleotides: TGTGCCAGCAGTGATTGGGGGGAGGCCGGCGGCTACACCTTC. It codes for CASSDWGEAGGYTF.

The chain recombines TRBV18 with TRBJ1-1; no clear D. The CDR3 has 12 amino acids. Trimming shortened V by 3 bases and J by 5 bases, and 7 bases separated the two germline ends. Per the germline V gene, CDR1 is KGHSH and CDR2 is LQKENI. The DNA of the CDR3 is TGTGCCAGCTCACCGGTTCAGACTGAAGCTTTCTTT. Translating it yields CASSPVQTEAFF. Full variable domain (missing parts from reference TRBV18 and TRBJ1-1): NAGVMQNPRHLVRRRGQEARLRCSPMKGHSHVYWYRQLPEEGLKFMVYLQKENIIDESGMPKERFSAEFPKEGPSILRIQQVVRGDSAAYFCASSPVQTEAFFGQGTRLTVV.

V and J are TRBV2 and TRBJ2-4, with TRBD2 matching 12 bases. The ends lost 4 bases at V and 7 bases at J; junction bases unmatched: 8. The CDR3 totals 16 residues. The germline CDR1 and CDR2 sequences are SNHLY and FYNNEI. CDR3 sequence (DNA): TGTGCCAGCAGTGGAGGGACTAGCGGGCAGGGGAACATTCAGTACTTC. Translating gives CASSGGTSGQGNIQYF. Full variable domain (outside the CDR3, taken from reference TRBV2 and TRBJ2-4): EPEVTQTPSHQVTQMGQEVILRCVPISNHLYFYWYRQILGQKVEFLVSFYNNEISEKSEIFDDQFSVERPDGSNFTLKIRSTKLEDSAMYFCASSGGTSGQGNIQYFGAGTRLSVL.

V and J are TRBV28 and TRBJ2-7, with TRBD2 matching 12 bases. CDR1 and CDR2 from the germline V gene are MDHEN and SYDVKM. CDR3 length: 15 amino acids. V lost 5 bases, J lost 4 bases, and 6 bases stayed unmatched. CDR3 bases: TGTGCCAGCAGTGCGACTAGCGGGAGTGGGTACGAGCAGTACTTC. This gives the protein CASSATSGSGYEQYF.

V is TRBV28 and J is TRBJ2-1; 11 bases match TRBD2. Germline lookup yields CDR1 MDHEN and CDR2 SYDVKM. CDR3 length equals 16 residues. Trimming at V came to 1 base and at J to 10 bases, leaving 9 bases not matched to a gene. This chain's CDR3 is CASSLYSGGALGEQFF. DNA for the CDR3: TGTGCCAGCAGTTTATATAGCGGGGGGGCCTTAGGCGAGCAGTTCTTC.

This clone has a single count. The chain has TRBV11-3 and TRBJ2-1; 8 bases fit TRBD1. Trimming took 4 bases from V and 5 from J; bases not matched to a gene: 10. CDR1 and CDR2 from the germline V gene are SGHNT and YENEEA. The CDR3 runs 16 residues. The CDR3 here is CASSSKTGVVNNEQFF. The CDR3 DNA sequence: TGTGCCAGCAGCTCAAAGACAGGGGTGGTTAACAATGAGCAGTTCTTC. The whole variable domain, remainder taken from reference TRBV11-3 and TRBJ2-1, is EAGVVQSPRYKIIEKKQPVAFWCNPISGHNTLYWYLQNLGQGPELLIRYENEEAVDDSQLPKDRFSAERLKGVDSTLKIQPAELGDSAVYLCASSSKTGVVNNEQFFGPGTRLTVL.

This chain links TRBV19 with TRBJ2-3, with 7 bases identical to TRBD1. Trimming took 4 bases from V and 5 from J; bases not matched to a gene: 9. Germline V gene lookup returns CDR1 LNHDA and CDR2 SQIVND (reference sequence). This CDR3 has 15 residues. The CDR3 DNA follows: TGTGCCAGTAGTAGAGAGAGGGGGCGACTAGATACGCAGTATTTT. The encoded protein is CASSRERGRLDTQYF.

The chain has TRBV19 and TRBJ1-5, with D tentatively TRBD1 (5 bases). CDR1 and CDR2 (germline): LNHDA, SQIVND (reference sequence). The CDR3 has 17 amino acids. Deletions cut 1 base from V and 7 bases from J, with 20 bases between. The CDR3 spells CASSIVTGTPWAQPQHF. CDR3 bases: TGTGCCAGTAGTATAGTTACTGGGACTCCTTGGGCACAGCCCCAGCATTTT.